This T cell receptor beta chain was sequenced for a study of shared clonotypes between healthy human individuals. This CDR3 comprises 15 residues. CDR1 is SGHVS, CDR2 FNYEAQ, per germline. Study results and limitations: All-four-donor shared clonotypes had higher generation probabilities than non-shared clonotypes did. Shared across several donors were roughly 4.7% of the naive CD4 clonotypes.

Samples underwent the assay at deep level. Some clones are missing from TCRdb's copy, which holds only in-frame ones; the method was immunoSEQ multiplex PCR. The sample has about 2 million clones; about 95% are singletons. CD8 cells classed as naive were CD45RO-negative and positively selected for CCR7, excluding terminally differentiated effector memory CD45RA+ cells. Notes on this clone: The antigen is undetermined. The junction does not match germline at one end; this may be a read error.

The gene calls are TRBV7-6 and TRBJ2-1, with 8 bases lining up with TRBD2. The receptor was derived from a man younger than 35 in good health. The sequenced material came from naive CD8+ T cells sorted from blood. DNA for the CDR3: TGTGTCAGCAGCTCGGGACTAGGTGCCCACAATGAGCAGTTCTTC. Its protein is CVSSSGLGAHNEQFF.